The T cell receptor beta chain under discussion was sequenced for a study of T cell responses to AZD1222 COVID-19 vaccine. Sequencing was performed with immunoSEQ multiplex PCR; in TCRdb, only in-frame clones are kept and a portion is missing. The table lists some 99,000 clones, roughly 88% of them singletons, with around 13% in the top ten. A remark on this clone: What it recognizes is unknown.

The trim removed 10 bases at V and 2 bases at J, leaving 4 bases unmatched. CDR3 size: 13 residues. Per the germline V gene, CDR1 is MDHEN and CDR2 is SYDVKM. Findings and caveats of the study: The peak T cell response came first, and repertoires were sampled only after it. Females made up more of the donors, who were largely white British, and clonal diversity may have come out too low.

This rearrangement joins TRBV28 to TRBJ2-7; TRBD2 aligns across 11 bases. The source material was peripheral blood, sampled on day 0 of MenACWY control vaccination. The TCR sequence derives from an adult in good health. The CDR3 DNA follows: TGTGCCACCGGGACTAGCGGAACCTACGAGCAGTACTTC. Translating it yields CATGTSGTYEQYF.